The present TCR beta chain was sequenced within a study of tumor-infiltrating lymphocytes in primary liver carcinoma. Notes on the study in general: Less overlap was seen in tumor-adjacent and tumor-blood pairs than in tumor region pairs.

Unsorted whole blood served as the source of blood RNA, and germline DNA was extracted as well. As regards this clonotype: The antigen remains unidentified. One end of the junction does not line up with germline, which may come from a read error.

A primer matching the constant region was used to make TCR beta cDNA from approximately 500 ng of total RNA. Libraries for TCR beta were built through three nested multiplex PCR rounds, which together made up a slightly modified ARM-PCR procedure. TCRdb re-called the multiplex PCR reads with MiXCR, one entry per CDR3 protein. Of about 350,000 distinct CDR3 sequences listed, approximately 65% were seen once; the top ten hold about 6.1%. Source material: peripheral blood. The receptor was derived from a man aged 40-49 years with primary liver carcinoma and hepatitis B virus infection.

The CDR3, as DNA: TGCGCCAGCATCTTGGAAGAACCTGGGGCCAACGTCCTGACTTTC. Translating it yields CASILEEPGANVLTF. The chain uses TRBV5-1 and TRBJ2-6, with no clear D. Germline CDR1 SGHRS, CDR2 YFSETQ. The CDR3 totals 15 residues. Full variable domain (missing parts from reference TRBV5-1 and TRBJ2-6): KAGVTQTPRYLIKTRGQQVTLSCSPISGHRSVSWYQQTPGQGLQFLFEYFSETQRNKGNFPGRFSGRQFSNSRSEMNVSTLELGDSALYLCASILEEPGANVLTFGAGSRLTVL.